The clone carrying this TCR beta chain is a singleton in its sample. This sample stems from a study of blood T cell repertoires in COVID-19. Study-level information: Donors in the United States, Italy and Spain gave samples during acute or convalescent COVID-19. From T cells, B-cell-depleted T cells, or PBMCs came the material, which was cDNA or gDNA.

CDR1 is LNHDA and CDR2 is SQIVND in the germline V gene (reference sequence). The CDR3 contains 15 residues. V trimming: 2 bases; J trimming: 2 bases; junction bases outside the gene matches: 3. Source study methods: Amplification with reference gene primers provided the estimates of nucleated cell counts. Only in-frame clones appear in the TCRdb table, and some are missing; sequencing was by immunoSEQ multiplex PCR. V, J and clone size were drawn from that table, and D and trimming were deduced from the DNA. The data hold some 220,000 clones, with about 85% observed a single time. The sample was peripheral blood. The receptor comes from a young woman who had recovered from COVID-19. The chain uses TRBV19 and TRBJ1-5; 7 bases line up with TRBD1. The CDR3 nucleotides are TGTGCCAGTAGTATAAACAGGGGAGGCAATCAGCCCCAGCATTTT. Protein sequence: CASSINRGGNQPQHF.